This T cell receptor beta chain was sequenced in a study of beta chain features in type 1 diabetes. General study results and limits: Shortening that was moderate but significant affected the TCRB CDR3s of Type 1 diabetes patients in all four CD4+ subsets.

Expressed TCRB transcripts were sequenced because the entire RNA isolate underwent reverse transcription. Some clones are missing from TCRdb's copy, which holds only in-frame ones; the method was immunoSEQ multiplex PCR. The table lists 130,000 or so clones, approximately 10% of them singletons, with 0.6% to 0.9% in the top ten. Trimming shortened V by 4 bases and J by 2 bases, and 9 bases separated the two germline ends. Germline CDR1 and CDR2: SGDLS and YYNGEE. The CDR3 loop spans 13 amino acids. Note on this clone: What it binds is not known.

Sequenced input: central memory CD4+ T cells from blood. This chain joins TRBV9 and TRBJ1-2; D unclear. The TCR sequence derives from a man aged 25-45 years with type 1 diabetes. The CDR3 here is CASSQLLNYGYTF. The CDR3 DNA follows: TGTGCCAGCAGCCAACTATTGAACTATGGCTACACCTTC.